The rows below give T cell receptor beta chains drawn from one sample of a study of technical replicates of blood from a few donors. Clones were read by immunoSEQ multiplex PCR, and TCRdb kept only the in-frame ones, dropping some. The sample lists 65,000 to 95,000 clones, approximately 96% occurring once. The sequencing input was T cells isolated from PBMCs. The origin of the receptors is a human donor in good health. Each CDR3 is given with its conserved first and last residue. A D gene is named only where the DNA matches it firmly. Expanded clones get a size class; other rows say once, few or many, or leave the size out.

d_call	v_call	j_call	clone_size	cdr3_aa
NA	TRBV4-3	TRBJ2-2	NA	CASSQQDTLNTGELFF
NA	TRBV28	TRBJ1-5	NA	CASSLPVYSNQPQHF
TRBD1	TRBV11-3	TRBJ1-1	NA	CASSKDRGLSEAFF
NA	TRBV9	TRBJ2-2	NA	CASSSRGMPNTGELFF
TRBD2	TRBV6-1	TRBJ2-3	NA	CASSEPAGITDTQYF
TRBD2	TRBV7-3	TRBJ2-7	NA	CASSPTASGAIIEQYF
TRBD1	TRBV18	TRBJ1-1	once	CASSPAPGQFTFF
NA	TRBV10-3	TRBJ2-1	NA	CAISESGGYSYNEQFF
TRBD1	TRBV10-3	TRBJ2-2	NA	CAISDGTVTGELFF
NA	TRBV9	TRBJ1-4	NA	CASRSGISEKLFF
NA	TRBV6-6	TRBJ1-1	NA	CATHQTGGLIGTEAFF
NA	TRBV7-8	TRBJ1-1	NA	CASSSDITGITEAFF
NA	TRBV11-3	TRBJ2-7	NA	CASSLSRVGEQYF
TRBD2	TRBV30	TRBJ2-1	NA	CAWSNNLAGVPGFF
NA	TRBV30	TRBJ2-3	NA	CAWSVDREIDTQYF
NA	TRBV25-1	TRBJ2-1	NA	CASSEWTDNEQFF
NA	TRBV6-5	TRBJ1-1	NA	CASTRGTEAFF
TRBD1	TRBV7-9	TRBJ2-7	NA	CASSSRDRGLYEQYF
TRBD1	TRBV5-4	TRBJ2-7	NA	CASSLGRDRDYEQYF
NA	TRBV4-2	TRBJ2-1	NA	CASSQSSRSSYNEQFF
NA	TRBV11-3	TRBJ2-7	NA	CASMGGTAYEQYF
NA	TRBV27	TRBJ1-6	NA	CASSTIGQGGYNSPLHF
TRBD2	TRBV5-1	TRBJ2-7	NA	CASSPQGLDYEQYF
TRBD1	TRBV11-2	TRBJ2-5	NA	CASSLGGYRGETQYF
NA	TRBV30	TRBJ2-2	once	CAYRTGELFF
NA	TRBV7-9	TRBJ1-5	NA	CASSYRGSSNQPQHF
NA	TRBV30	TRBJ2-7	NA	CAWSVGLRTYEQYF
NA	TRBV7-2	TRBJ2-7	NA	CASSLASVSYEQYF
NA	TRBV7-8	TRBJ1-3	NA	CASSLGLSGNTIYF
NA	TRBV29-1	TRBJ1-2	NA	CSVDPGNYGYTF
NA	TRBV27	TRBJ2-1	NA	CASSLLQSSLPFF
NA	TRBV5-6	TRBJ1-1	NA	CASSFSTLITEAFF
TRBD2	TRBV11-3	TRBJ2-1	NA	CASSLEAGEGGVNEQFF
NA	TRBV6-5	TRBJ1-1	NA	CASSYSKGVEAFF
TRBD1	TRBV11-3	TRBJ2-2	NA	CASSPGQANTGELFF
TRBD2	TRBV7-3	TRBJ2-1	NA	CASSLAGGLYNEQFF